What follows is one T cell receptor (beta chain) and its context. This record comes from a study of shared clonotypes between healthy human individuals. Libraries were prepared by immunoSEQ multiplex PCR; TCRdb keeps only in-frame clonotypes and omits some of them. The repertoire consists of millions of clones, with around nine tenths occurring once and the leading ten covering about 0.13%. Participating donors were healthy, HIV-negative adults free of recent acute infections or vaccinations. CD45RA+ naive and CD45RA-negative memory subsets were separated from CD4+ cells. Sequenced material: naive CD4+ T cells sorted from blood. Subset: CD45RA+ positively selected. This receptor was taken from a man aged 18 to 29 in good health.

CDR3 sequence (DNA): TGTGCCATCAGTGAGAGCGGGAGAGTTGGCGAGCAGTACTTC. Translating it yields CAISESGRVGEQYF. The chain joins TRBV10-3 to TRBJ2-7; the match to TRBD2 covers 8 bases. J lost 6 bases, V lost 2 bases, and 6 bases had no gene match. Germline-derived CDR1 and CDR2 are ENHRY and SYGVKD. The CDR3 length is 14 residues.